The text below deals with one T cell receptor (beta chain). What it recognizes is unknown. The PCR contained 60 Vbeta and 13 Jbeta primers. Produced via immunoSEQ multiplex PCR; TCRdb's table is partial and in-frame only. This table has over 150,000 clones, over 70% appearing once. Trimming took 3 bases from V and 2 from J; bases not matched to a gene: 3. Germline CDR1 reads MDHEN; CDR2 reads SYDVKM. The CDR3 consists of 14 residues. This specimen comes from a study of cytomegalovirus exposure and HLA in healthy donors. Study details: An early release of data contained approximately 85 million unique TCRs, which came from HLA-typed donors.

Study-level results: In the analysis, some V segments, TRBV6-2 and TRBV6-3 included, were excluded as indistinguishable. An analysis was carried out at a later point. It showed that HLA-associated TCR beta chains were more clonally expanded than equally common non-associated chains. CMV serostatus was the sole immune exposure data available.

This clonotype was sampled from a woman aged 50 to 60 in good health and CMV-seropositive. Sequencing was carried out using PBMCs. V gene TRBV28 combines with J gene TRBJ2-7; 8 nucleotides match TRBD1. The CDR3 DNA sequence: TGTGCCAGCAGTTTGGGGACAGGACCCTACGAGCAGTACTTC. It specifies CASSLGTGPYEQYF.